Shown below are 27 T cell receptor beta chains from a single sample sequenced in a study of human T cells and chemical hapten exposure. TCRdb re-called the RACE reads with MiXCR, one entry per CDR3 protein. Of some 38,000 distinct CDR3 sequences in the sample, 6% to 9.5% were seen once. Time point meaning: pre-sensitization, week 0. The treatment here: therapeutic diphenylcyclopropenone sensitization with weekly scalp DPC. The specimen comprised whole blood, sampled in connection with sensitization to the hapten diphenylcyclopropenone (DPC). Source of these receptors: a woman aged 50 to 60 with alopecia areata. Some clones in this sample may be carry-over from other donors' samples.

V and J are TRBV5-1 and TRBJ2-7; the match to TRBD1 covers 7 bases. With V trimmed by 4 bases and J by 3 bases, 7 bases remained unmatched. From germline, CDR1 is SGHRS and CDR2 YFSETQ. This CDR3 spans 14 amino acids. The CDR3 DNA is TGCGCCAGCAGCGGAACGACAGGGAGCTACGAGCAGTACTTC. Amino acid sequence: CASSGTTGSYEQYF.

This clonotype was counted many times. The chain employs TRBV28 and TRBJ2-6; D not certain. The CDR3 covers 18 residues. Trimming removed 3 bases at V and 1 base at J, with 16 bases between. Looked up from germline, CDR1 is MDHEN and CDR2 is SYDVKM. The CDR3 sequence: CASSFSHNRPSGANVLTF. CDR3 in DNA: TGTGCCAGCAGTTTCTCCCACAATCGGCCGTCTGGGGCCAACGTCCTGACTTTC.

This clonotype was recorded many times. The chain joins TRBV29-1 to TRBJ2-3; D unclear. V lost 4 bases to trimming and J lost 3 bases, with 14 bases between them. Looked up from germline, CDR1 is SQVTM and CDR2 is ANQGSEA. The CDR3 contains 14 residues. The DNA for the CDR3 is TGCAGCGTTGGGTTTACCGGTGGGACAGATACGCAGTATTTT. It translates to CSVGFTGGTDTQYF.

Many counts were recorded for this clonotype. This chain uses TRBV12-3 or TRBV12-4 with TRBJ2-4; either TRBD1 or TRBD2 may fit D (5 bases each). The CDR3 has 14 amino acids. Trimming took off 5 bases at V and 1 base at J, with 9 bases between the two ends. DNA for the CDR3: TGTGCCAGCAGTAACGAGGGGGCCAAAAACATTCAGTACTTC. Translating gives CASSNEGAKNIQYF.

In its sample, this clonotype was seen many times. CDR3 sequence: CASGGWDATANYGYTF. DNA of the CDR3: TGTGCCAGCGGGGGGTGGGACGCAACAGCTAACTATGGCTACACCTTC. The rearrangement joins TRBV6-6 to TRBJ1-2; TRBD1 is a possible D gene (5 bases). The CDR3 has 16 residues. V dropped 8 bases and J dropped 0 bases, with 19 bases sitting between them. Looked up from germline, CDR1 is MNHNY and CDR2 is SVGAGI (reference sequence).

This clonotype was detected only a few times. V usage is TRBV4-2 and J usage is TRBJ2-7; unclear D gene. The germline CDR1 and CDR2 sequences are LGHNA and YNFKEQ. Trimming took 3 bases from V and 1 from J, leaving 7 bases between them. This CDR3 has 13 amino acids. CDR3: CASSQVTSYEQYF. DNA for the CDR3: TGTGCCAGCAGCCAGGTCACTTCCTACGAGCAGTACTTC.

This clonotype has ten or more counts. The chain recombines TRBV11-3 with TRBJ2-1; 8 bases map to TRBD2. The V gene end was trimmed by 0 bases and the J gene end by 2 bases; junction bases not matched to a gene: 3. Germline-derived CDR1 and CDR2 are SGHNT and YENEEA. CDR3 size: 16 residues. CDR3: CASSLDSSGPYNEQFF. CDR3 sequence (DNA): TGTGCCAGCAGCTTAGATTCTAGCGGGCCCTACAATGAGCAGTTCTTC.

This clonotype was observed at least ten times. V gene TRBV6-5 combines with J gene TRBJ2-6, with D perhaps given as TRBD1 or TRBD2 (5 bases each). Trimming pared 5 bases from V and 0 bases from J, leaving 20 bases between. The V gene's germline CDR1 is MNHEY and CDR2 SVGAGI. This CDR3 is built from 19 residues. CDR3 sequence: CASSRQLGTSDSGANVLTF. The CDR3, as DNA: TGTGCCAGCAGTCGCCAGTTGGGGACGTCCGACTCTGGGGCCAACGTCCTGACTTTC.

This clonotype was recorded at least ten times. This chain links TRBV18 with TRBJ2-7, with D possibly being TRBD1 (6 bases). V lost 4 bases, J lost 0 bases, and 13 bases lay in between. CDR1 and CDR2 from the germline V gene are KGHSH and LQKENI. CDR3 size: 15 residues. The CDR3 sequence: CASSQTGQSSYEQYF. The CDR3 DNA reads TGTGCCAGCTCACAGACAGGTCAAAGCTCCTACGAGCAGTACTTC.

On this clonotype: A much larger clone sits a single nucleotide away, making a read error possible. The chain joins TRBV5-1 to TRBJ2-5, with D perhaps TRBD2 (6 bases). This CDR3 has 13 residues. Germline-derived CDR1 and CDR2 are SGHRS and YFSETQ. The CDR3 region is CTSSRGDEETQYF. The CDR3 bases are TGCACCAGCAGCCGCGGGGACGAAGAGACCCAGTACTTC.

This clonotype was seen many times. V and J are TRBV12-3 or TRBV12-4 and TRBJ1-1; no firm D call. V lost 3 bases, J lost 6 bases, and 14 bases lay in between. The CDR3 runs 14 residues. The CDR3 DNA reads TGTGCCAGCAGTTTCCGGCGGTCTGTCGCTGAAGCTTTCTTT. This gives the protein CASSFRRSVAEAFF.

This clonotype was seen many times. The chain combines TRBV11-2 with TRBJ2-1, with D perhaps TRBD1 (6 bases). The germline CDR1 and CDR2 sequences are SGHAT and FQNNGV. This CDR3 comprises 15 residues. Trimming took 5 bases from V and 0 from J, leaving 11 bases between them. The chain's CDR3 is CASSRDTSSYNEQFF. The CDR3 bases are TGTGCCAGCAGCAGGGACACCAGCTCCTACAATGAGCAGTTCTTC.

This clonotype was counted a few times. The chain uses TRBV4-3 and TRBJ1-1; TRBD1 might be the D (5 bases). The CDR3 consists of 17 residues. The V and J ends lost 0 bases and 1 base respectively, with 15 bases between them. Germline V gives CDR1 LGHNA, CDR2 YSLEER. CDR3 sequence (DNA): TGCGCCAGCAGCCAAGATTCAAGGGGAGTTGGGAACACTGAAGCTTTCTTT. Translating gives CASSQDSRGVGNTEAFF.

This clonotype turned up a few times. This CDR3 is CASSRGLAGNEQYF. The DNA of the CDR3 is TGTGCCAGCAGCCGCGGACTAGCGGGAAACGAGCAGTACTTC. The chain links TRBV13 to TRBJ2-7; 12 bases map to TRBD2. CDR3 length: 14 amino acids. V was pared by 5 bases and J by 5 bases, with 4 bases of the junction left unmatched. From germline, CDR1 is PRHDT and CDR2 FYEKMQ (reference sequence).

At least ten counts were recorded for this clonotype. The gene calls are TRBV28 and TRBJ1-6; 7 bases line up with TRBD1. V was clipped by 6 bases and J by 5 bases; unmatched bases: 4. Germline V gene sequence: CDR1 MDHEN, CDR2 SYDVKM. This CDR3 contains 14 residues. The CDR3 loop is CASRFTGDNSPLHF. The CDR3 DNA reads as TGTGCCAGCAGGTTCACAGGGGATAATTCACCCCTCCACTTT.

In this sample, this clonotype turned up many times. J is TRBJ2-1 and V is TRBV6-6; no reliable D call. Trimming left V 0 bases short and J 5 bases short, with 2 bases between. This CDR3 contains 12 residues. Germline-derived CDR1 and CDR2 are MNHNY and SVGAGI (reference sequence). CDR3 residues: CASSYSDNEQFF. Written as DNA, the CDR3 is TGTGCCAGCAGTTACTCGGACAATGAGCAGTTCTTC.

This clonotype was counted between two and nine times. The chain employs TRBV28 and TRBJ2-1; a weak D match, TRBD2 (6 bases). This CDR3 comprises 11 residues. Trimming removed 6 bases at V and 13 bases at J, with 13 bases between. CDR1 is MDHEN and CDR2 is SYDVKM in the germline V gene. DNA of the CDR3: TGTGCCAGCAGCACTAGGGAGGTACAGTTCTTC. This encodes CASSTREVQFF. Full variable domain (outside the CDR3, taken from reference TRBV28 and TRBJ2-1): DVKVTQSSRYLVKRTGEKVFLECVQDMDHENMFWYRQDPGLGLRLIYFSYDVKMKEKGDIPEGYSVSREKKERFSLILESASTNQTSMYLCASSTREVQFFGPGTRLTVL.

This clonotype has at least ten counts. This chain links TRBV29-1 with TRBJ2-4; TRBD2 agrees at 13 bases. Per germline, CDR1 SQVTM and CDR2 ANQGSEA. Trimming removed 7 bases from V and 0 bases from J; junction bases left unmatched: 9. This CDR3 is 17 amino acids long. The CDR3 loop reads CSALLAGGRLAKNIQYF. The CDR3 DNA sequence: TGCAGCGCTTTACTAGCGGGAGGGCGTTTAGCCAAAAACATTCAGTACTTC.

In its sample, this clonotype was seen many times. V is TRBV7-2 and J is TRBJ2-7; TRBD2 agrees at 13 bases. This CDR3 region has 15 residues. Germline trimming cut 0 bases from V and 5 bases from J; bases unmatched to any gene: 1. The germline V gene encodes CDR1 SGHTA and CDR2 FQGNSA. Here the CDR3 reads CASSLAGTSGNEQYF. The CDR3 DNA reads TGTGCCAGCAGCTTAGCCGGGACTAGCGGGAACGAGCAGTACTTC.

This rearrangement joins TRBV10-2 to TRBJ2-7; D unresolved. Trimming pared 5 bases from V and 6 bases from J, leaving 8 bases between. Looked up from germline, CDR1 is WSHSY and CDR2 is SAAADI. CDR3 length: 11 residues. DNA for the CDR3: TGCGCCAGCAGTTCGGAAGGCGAGCAGTACTTC. Its protein product is CASSSEGEQYF.

The V gene is TRBV12-3 or TRBV12-4, the J gene TRBJ2-3, with 9 bases fitting TRBD2. The CDR3 consists of 15 residues. The J segment lost 1 base and the V segment lost 6 bases, leaving 5 bases of the junction unmatched. CDR3 in amino acids: CASSPGLARTDTQYF. The CDR3 DNA is TGTGCCAGCAGCCCTGGACTAGCGCGCACAGATACGCAGTATTTT.

This clonotype showed up many times. The V gene is TRBV24-1, the J gene TRBJ1-2; D perhaps matches TRBD1 (6 bases). This CDR3 comprises 15 residues. Between the trimmed V and J ends, which lost 3 bases and 6 bases, there was a span of 16 bases. Germline V lookup: CDR1 KGHDR, CDR2 SFDVKD. DNA of the CDR3: TGTGCCACCAGTGATCCTTCGAACAGGGAGAATGGCTACACCTTC. Its protein product is CATSDPSNRENGYTF.

At least ten counts were recorded for this clonotype. The V call is TRBV12-3 or TRBV12-4, the J call TRBJ2-1, with 8 bases lining up with TRBD2. This CDR3 region has 14 residues. The ends lost 8 bases at V and 5 bases at J; junction bases unmatched: 8. The CDR3 region has the DNA TGTGCCAGCCTTGCGGGAGGCCCCAACAATGAGCAGTTCTTC. Translation gives CASLAGGPNNEQFF.

In its sample, this clonotype was seen a few times. The genes are TRBV2 and TRBJ2-7, with 9 bases aligning to TRBD2. Germline V CDR1 and CDR2: SNHLY, FYNNEI. The ends lost 7 bases at V and 0 bases at J; junction bases unmatched: 7. This CDR3 is built from 15 residues. The CDR3 region has the DNA TGTGCCAGCACCGAACGACTAGCGGTCTCCTACGAGCAGTACTTC. This translates into CASTERLAVSYEQYF. Using reference TRBV2 and TRBJ2-7 for the parts outside the CDR3, the full variable domain is EPEVTQTPSHQVTQMGQEVILRCVPISNHLYFYWYRQILGQKVEFLVSFYNNEISEKSEIFDDQFSVERPDGSNFTLKIRSTKLEDSAMYFCASTERLAVSYEQYFGPGTRLTVT.

In its sample, this clonotype was seen a few times. J is TRBJ2-5 and V is TRBV12-3 or TRBV12-4; 7 bases line up with TRBD1. There are 15 residues in the CDR3. After removal of 7 bases from V and 4 bases from J, the junction contained 12 bases not matched to a gene. CDR3 amino acids: CASTFVQGSRETQYF. Here the CDR3 DNA reads TGTGCCAGCACCTTCGTACAGGGGAGTCGAGAGACCCAGTACTTC.

In this sample, this clonotype turned up a few times. The chain links TRBV5-4 to TRBJ2-3; 14 positions agree with TRBD2. In germline, CDR1 is SGHNT, CDR2 YYREEE (reference sequence). The CDR3 is 16 amino acids. J was trimmed by 6 bases and V by 0 bases; bases with no gene match: 3. The CDR3 bases are TGTGCCAGCAGCTTGGGGACTAGCGGGAGGTCGGATACGCAGTATTTT. This gives the protein CASSLGTSGRSDTQYF.

The V call is TRBV20-1, the J call TRBJ1-6; perhaps TRBD1 as D (5 bases). Per germline, CDR1 DFQATT and CDR2 SNEGSKA (reference sequence). V lost 4 bases and J lost 7, with 20 bases in between. This CDR3 comprises 16 residues. CDR3 DNA sequence: TGCAGTGCTACAAAGGGTGGGGCAATTAGGAATTCACCCCTCCACTTT. Translation: CSATKGGAIRNSPLHF.